This is a list of T cell receptor beta chains from one sample in a study of blood T cell repertoires in COVID-19. TCRdb's table, derived via immunoSEQ multiplex PCR, lists solely in-frame clones and lacks some. This sample yields about 320,000 clones, of which 85% to 95% are seen a single time; 3.5% to 5% belongs to the top ten. Sequencing was performed on PBMCs or T cells enriched from blood (not recorded which). These receptor sequences come from a woman aged 25 to 39 who had been exposed to COVID-19. Each CDR3 is given with its conserved first and last residue. A D gene is named only where the DNA matches it firmly. Where a row states a size, it is once, few, many or the class of an expanded clone; other rows omit it.

14	TRBV5-6	TRBJ1-2	TRBD1	.	CASSYDREYYGYTF	TGTGCCAGCAGCTACGACAGGGAATACTATGGCTACACCTTC
14	TRBV18	TRBJ1-2	.	.	CASSITGTLDGYTF	TGTGCCAGCTCGATCACCGGGACACTTGATGGCTACACCTTC
16	TRBV5-1	TRBJ2-3	TRBD2	.	CASRSGAGEVADTQYF	TGCGCCAGCCGGTCCGGAGCGGGGGAGGTGGCAGATACGCAGTATTTT
14	TRBV5-1	TRBJ1-5	TRBD1	.	CASSRTGGNQPQHF	TGCGCCAGCAGCAGGACAGGGGGCAATCAGCCCCAGCATTTT
15	TRBV5-1	TRBJ1-6	.	.	CASSLQGSYNSPLHF	TGCGCCAGCAGCCTCCAGGGATCCTATAATTCACCCCTCCACTTT
16	TRBV5-4	TRBJ1-1	.	.	CASSSAQQGKNTEAFF	TGTGCCAGCAGCTCAGCACAACAGGGAAAGAACACTGAAGCTTTCTTT
13	TRBV30	TRBJ1-2	.	.	CAWSVKLNYGYTF	TGTGCCTGGAGTGTAAAACTTAACTATGGCTACACCTTC
16	TRBV6-6	TRBJ1-2	.	few	CASSYPTGKTIYGYTF	TGTGCCAGCAGTTACCCAACAGGGAAAACTATCTATGGCTACACCTTC
13	TRBV5-5	TRBJ2-2	.	.	CASSLEGTGELFF	TGTGCCAGCAGCTTGGAGGGGACCGGGGAGCTGTTTTTT
13	TRBV5-5	TRBJ1-2	.	.	CASLGVLNYGYTF	TGTGCCAGTTTAGGGGTTCTCAACTATGGCTACACCTTC
15	TRBV5-1	TRBJ2-7	.	.	CASSNPGLPSYEQYF	TGCGCCAGCAGCAACCCGGGACTGCCCTCCTACGAGCAGTACTTC
17	TRBV3-1/TRBV3-2	TRBJ2-3	TRBD2	.	CASRTGTSGLRTDTQYF	TGTGCCAGCAGGACCGGGACTAGCGGGCTTCGCACAGATACGCAGTATTTT
12	TRBV2	TRBJ2-7	TRBD2	few	CATKRGGPEQYF	TGTGCCACAAAGCGGGGGGGGCCCGAGCAGTACTTC
15	TRBV6-5	TRBJ2-7	TRBD2	.	CASSPSSGRSYEQYF	TGTGCCAGCAGTCCATCTAGCGGTCGCTCCTACGAGCAGTACTTC
14	TRBV27	TRBJ1-1	.	.	CASRAWGANTEAFF	TGTGCCAGCAGGGCTTGGGGAGCGAACACTGAAGCTTTCTTT
13	TRBV30	TRBJ2-3	TRBD2	.	CAWAPAGADTQYF	TGTGCCTGGGCCCCGGCGGGGGCAGATACGCAGTATTTT
13	TRBV5-4	TRBJ1-2	TRBD1	.	CASSSGQNYGYTF	TGTGCCAGCAGCTCGGGACAGAACTATGGCTACACCTTC
15	TRBV5-4	TRBJ1-1	TRBD1	.	CASTAPGQVNTEAFF	TGTGCCAGCACCGCACCGGGACAGGTAAACACTGAAGCTTTCTTT
15	TRBV7-8	TRBJ2-7	TRBD1	.	CASSYGTGVPYEQYF	TGTGCCAGCAGCTACGGGACAGGGGTCCCCTACGAGCAGTACTTC
11	TRBV29-1	TRBJ2-7	.	.	CSVGANYEQYF	TGCAGCGTTGGTGCTAACTACGAGCAGTACTTC
14	TRBV4-3	TRBJ1-2	.	.	CASSRIGEVYGYTF	TGCGCCAGCAGCCGTATAGGGGAGGTATATGGCTACACCTTC
14	TRBV5-4	TRBJ2-1	.	.	CALRGLGEGNEQFF	TGTGCCTTAAGAGGGCTAGGAGAGGGCAATGAGCAGTTCTTC
13	TRBV27	TRBJ1-1	.	.	CASRQTGSTEAFF	TGTGCCAGCAGACAAACAGGGAGCACTGAAGCTTTCTTT
12	TRBV3-1/TRBV3-2	TRBJ2-5	.	.	CASRSPGETQYF	TGTGCCAGCAGGTCGCCGGGGGAGACCCAGTACTTC
19	TRBV7-8	TRBJ2-7	.	.	CASSLLKGDGGPYIYEQYF	TGTGCCAGCAGCTTATTAAAGGGGGACGGCGGGCCTTACATCTACGAGCAGTACTTC
14	TRBV6-5	TRBJ1-3	.	.	CASSYSDRGHTIYF	TGTGCCAGCAGTTACTCGGACAGAGGACACACCATATATTTT
13	TRBV4-3	TRBJ2-3	.	.	CASSRVEEDTQYF	TGCGCCAGCAGTCGTGTAGAGGAAGATACGCAGTATTTT
12	TRBV28	TRBJ2-7	TRBD2	.	CASSWGGYEQYF	TGTGCCAGCAGTTGGGGGGGCTACGAGCAGTACTTC
15	TRBV3-1/TRBV3-2	TRBJ1-2	TRBD1	.	CASSQTGAVGYGYTF	TGTGCCAGCAGCCAAACAGGGGCGGTTGGCTATGGCTACACCTTC
15	TRBV4-1	TRBJ1-3	.	.	CASSRINRAGNTIYF	TGCGCCAGCAGCCGAATCAACAGGGCTGGAAACACCATATATTTT
14	TRBV29-1	TRBJ1-6	.	.	CSVLTEGYNSPLHF	TGCAGCGTCCTCACCGAGGGATATAATTCACCCCTCCACTTT
16	TRBV4-2	TRBJ1-2	.	.	CASSQRQVGANYGYTF	TGTGCCAGCAGCCAGAGACAGGTGGGGGCTAACTATGGCTACACCTTC
15	TRBV7-8	TRBJ1-2	TRBD1	.	CASSPHLQGARGYTF	TGTGCCAGCAGCCCGCATTTACAGGGGGCTCGTGGCTACACCTTC
14	TRBV5-1	TRBJ1-2	.	.	CASSLGSGNYGYTF	TGCGCCAGCAGCTTGGGGAGTGGGAACTATGGCTACACCTTC
15	TRBV19	TRBJ2-6	.	.	CASSRTSSGANVLTF	TGTGCCAGTAGTCGGACAAGTTCTGGGGCCAACGTCCTGACTTTC
13	TRBV6-5	TRBJ2-3	TRBD2	once	CASSFGTRSAQYF	TGTGCCAGCAGTTTCGGGACTAGGAGCGCGCAGTATTTT
15	TRBV21-1	TRBJ2-1	.	.	CASSKEGQGYNEQFF	TGTGCCAGCAGCAAAGAGGGACAGGGGTACAATGAGCAGTTCTTC
14	TRBV18	TRBJ2-6	.	.	CASSPGSGANVLTF	TGTGCCAGCTCCCCCGGGTCCGGGGCCAACGTCCTGACTTTC
15	TRBV7-8	TRBJ2-7	.	.	CASSPRLGDTYEQYF	TGTGCCAGCAGCCCCAGGTTGGGGGACACCTACGAGCAGTACTTC
15	TRBV11-1	TRBJ2-3	.	.	CASSFRLEGTDTQYF	TGTGCCAGCAGCTTCCGTTTAGAGGGCACAGATACGCAGTATTTT
12	TRBV11-2	TRBJ2-7	.	.	CASSLSGYEQYF	TGTGCCAGCAGCTTATCAGGTTACGAGCAGTACTTC
16	TRBV24-1	TRBJ2-3	TRBD1	.	CATSDSGTGAPDTQYF	TGTGCCACCAGTGACTCCGGGACAGGGGCTCCAGATACGCAGTATTTT
15	TRBV27	TRBJ1-2	.	.	CASSRRPRDLYGYTF	TGTGCCAGCAGTCGTCGACCGAGGGACTTGTATGGCTACACCTTC
16	TRBV7-9	TRBJ1-3	TRBD1	.	CASSLVGTGSGNTIYF	TGTGCCAGCAGCCTAGTGGGGACAGGGTCTGGAAACACCATATATTTT
18	TRBV11-2	TRBJ2-3	TRBD2	.	CASSQAGTSGGAPDTQYF	TGTGCCAGCAGCCAAGCCGGGACTAGCGGGGGGGCCCCAGATACGCAGTATTTT
15	TRBV7-2	TRBJ2-3	.	.	CASSLVPSGTDTQYF	TGTGCCAGCAGCTTAGTGCCCTCGGGCACAGATACGCAGTATTTT
19	TRBV10-3	TRBJ2-5	TRBD2	.	CAISGTGLAGALYQETQYF	TGTGCCATCAGTGGGACGGGACTAGCGGGAGCCTTGTACCAAGAGACCCAGTACTTC
13	TRBV29-1	TRBJ2-5	.	.	CSVTTGIGETQYF	TGCAGCGTTACCACAGGGATTGGGGAGACCCAGTACTTC
15	TRBV27	TRBJ1-2	TRBD1	.	CASSLRRDRGQGYTF	TGTGCCAGCAGTTTACGGAGGGACAGGGGGCAGGGCTACACCTTC
14	TRBV9	TRBJ1-2	TRBD1	.	CASSRGQGNYGYTF	TGTGCCAGCAGCAGGGGACAGGGCAACTATGGCTACACCTTC
14	TRBV30	TRBJ2-1	TRBD2	.	CAWSLAGELGEQFF	TGTGCCTGGAGTTTAGCGGGGGAATTAGGTGAGCAGTTCTTC
14	TRBV5-6	TRBJ2-3	.	.	CASSLLSGTDTQYF	TGTGCCAGCAGCTTGTTAAGCGGCACAGATACGCAGTATTTT
19	TRBV6-1	TRBJ1-4	.	.	CASSEAYSFSTVTNEKLFF	TGTGCCAGCAGTGAAGCCTATTCGTTTTCGACAGTAACTAATGAAAAACTGTTTTTT
16	TRBV5-1	TRBJ1-5	.	.	CASSLQGVESNQPQHF	TGCGCCAGCAGCTTGCAAGGGGTAGAGAGCAATCAGCCCCAGCATTTT
12	TRBV5-1	TRBJ1-4	.	.	CASSLGGEKLFF	TGCGCCAGCAGCTTGGGAGGTGAAAAACTGTTTTTT
12	TRBV19	TRBJ1-2	.	.	CASSPPGYGYTF	TGTGCCAGTAGCCCCCCAGGCTATGGCTACACCTTC
14	TRBV3-1/TRBV3-2	TRBJ1-6	TRBD1	.	CASSWDRGKSPLHF	TGTGCCAGCAGCTGGGACAGGGGAAAATCACCCCTCCACTTT
15	TRBV9	TRBJ2-5	TRBD2	.	CASSRGRGRQETQYF	TGTGCCAGCAGCCGGGGGAGGGGCAGGCAAGAGACCCAGTACTTC
12	TRBV9	TRBJ1-2	.	.	CASSKGGYGYTF	TGTGCCAGTTCAAAGGGAGGGTACGGCTACACCTTC
15	TRBV6-4	TRBJ2-5	TRBD2	.	CASSSGGTNGETQYF	TGTGCCAGTTCTAGCGGGGGTACAAACGGAGAGACCCAGTACTTC